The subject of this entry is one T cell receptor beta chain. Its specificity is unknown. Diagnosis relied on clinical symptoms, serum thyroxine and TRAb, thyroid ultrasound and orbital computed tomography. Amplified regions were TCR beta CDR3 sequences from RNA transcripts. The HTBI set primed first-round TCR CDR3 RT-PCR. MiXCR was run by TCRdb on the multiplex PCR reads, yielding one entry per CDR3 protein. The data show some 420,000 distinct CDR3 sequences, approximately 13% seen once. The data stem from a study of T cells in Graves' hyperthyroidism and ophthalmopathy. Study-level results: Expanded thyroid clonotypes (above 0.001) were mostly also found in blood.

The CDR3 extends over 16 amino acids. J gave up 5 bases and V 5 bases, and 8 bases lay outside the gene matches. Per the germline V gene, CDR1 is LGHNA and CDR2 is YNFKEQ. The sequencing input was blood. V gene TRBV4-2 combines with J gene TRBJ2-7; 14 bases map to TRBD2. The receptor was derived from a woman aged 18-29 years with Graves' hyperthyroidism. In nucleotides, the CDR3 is TGTGCCAGCAGCTTAACTGGACTAGCGGGAGGCGACGAGCAGTACTTC. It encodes CASSLTGLAGGDEQYF.